The 7 T cell receptor beta chains reported below all come from one sample, sequenced in a study of T-cell memory formation after mild COVID-19. TCRdb reanalysed the 5' RACE reads using MiXCR and keeps one entry per CDR3 protein. The data show a few hundred thousand distinct CDR3 sequences, with about 23% seen just once and under 15% held by the top ten. Sequenced material: PBMCs or a T cell subset sorted from them (not recorded which). The receptors shown here come from an adult woman who had mild COVID-19 (a few samples of this study predate the infection). Cell type and time point are not known.

This clonotype was counted only a few times. The chain employs TRBV21-1 and TRBJ2-2; the DNA was not used to check the table's D call, TRBD2. TRBV21-1 is given as a pseudogene. The CDR3 covers 16 residues. In nucleotides, the CDR3 is TGTGCCAGCAGCCGGACTAGCCCCTTGAGCACCGGGGAGCTGTTTTTT. Amino acid sequence: CASSRTSPLSTGELFF.

This clonotype was seen only once. The rearrangement joins TRBV27 to TRBJ2-3; unclear D gene. Trimming cost V 4 bases and J 7 bases, with 12 bases left between them. Germline lookup yields CDR1 MNHEY and CDR2 SMNVEV (reference sequence). The CDR3 has 13 residues. The CDR3 loop is CASSSLMANTQYF. The DNA of the CDR3 is TGTGCCAGCAGTTCCCTTATGGCGAATACGCAGTATTTT.

The chain carries TRBV4-2 and TRBJ2-7; TRBD2 aligns across 14 bases. CDR1 is LGHNA, CDR2 YNFKEQ, per germline. The CDR3 runs to 21 residues. The junction had 21 bases not matched to a gene; V was cut back by 4 bases and J by 4 bases. The CDR3 DNA reads as TGTGCCAGCAGCCTTACAATCGGGACTAGCGGGAGCCACTTGGGAGGGTACGAGCAGTACTTC. Translation: CASSLTIGTSGSHLGGYEQYF.

J is TRBJ1-1 and V is TRBV9; 8 bases are shared with TRBD1. After removal of 3 bases from V and 7 bases from J, the junction contained 8 bases not matched to a gene. CDR1 is SGDLS and CDR2 is YYNGEE in the germline V gene. CDR3 length: 14 residues. CDR3 amino acids: CASSAGQGFGEAFF. The CDR3 nucleotides are TGTGCCAGCAGCGCCGGACAGGGTTTCGGTGAAGCTTTCTTT.

This clonotype has ten or more counts. This sequence joins TRBV6-9 and TRBJ2-1, with D perhaps given as TRBD1 or TRBD2 (5 bases each). The CDR3 runs 15 residues. V lost 4 bases to trimming and J lost 0 bases, with 10 bases between them. Germline V gives CDR1 MNHGY, CDR2 SVAAGI. CDR3 residues: CASSLEGSSYNEQFF. CDR3 nucleotide sequence: TGTGCCAGCAGTTTAGAGGGGAGCTCCTACAATGAGCAGTTCTTC.

The chain links TRBV5-4 to TRBJ1-1; 11 nucleotides align to TRBD1. Per the germline V gene, CDR1 is SGHNT and CDR2 is YYREEE (reference sequence). The CDR3 totals 15 residues. With V trimmed by 3 bases and J by 10 bases, 11 bases remained unmatched. This CDR3 is CASSYTGTGGMRAFF. CDR3 DNA sequence: TGTGCCAGCAGCTACACCGGGACAGGGGGGATGCGAGCTTTCTTT.

V gene TRBV20-1 combines with J gene TRBJ2-3; 11 nucleotides align to TRBD2. CDR1 and CDR2 from the germline V gene are DFQATT and SNEGSKA (reference sequence). Trimming took 5 bases from V and 10 from J; bases not matched to a gene: 11. CDR3 length: 14 amino acids. CDR3 in DNA: TGCAGTGCTCAAACTAGCGGGAGCGCCTTATCGCAGTATTTT. This codes for CSAQTSGSALSQYF.